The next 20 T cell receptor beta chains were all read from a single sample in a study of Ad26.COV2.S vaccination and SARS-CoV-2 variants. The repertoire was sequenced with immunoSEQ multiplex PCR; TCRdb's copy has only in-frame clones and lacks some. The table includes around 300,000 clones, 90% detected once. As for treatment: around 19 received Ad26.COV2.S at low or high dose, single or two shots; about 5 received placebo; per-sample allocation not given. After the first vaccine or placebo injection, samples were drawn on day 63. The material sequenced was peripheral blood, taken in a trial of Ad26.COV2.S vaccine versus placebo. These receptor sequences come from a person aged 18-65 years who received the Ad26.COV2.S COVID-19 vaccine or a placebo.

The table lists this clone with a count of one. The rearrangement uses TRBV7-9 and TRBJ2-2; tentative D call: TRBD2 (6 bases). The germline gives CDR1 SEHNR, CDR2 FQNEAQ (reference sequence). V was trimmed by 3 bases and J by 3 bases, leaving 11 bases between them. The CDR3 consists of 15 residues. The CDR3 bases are TGTGCCAGCAGCTTCGGTAGCGGTTACACCGGGGAGCTGTTTTTT. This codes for CASSFGSGYTGELFF.

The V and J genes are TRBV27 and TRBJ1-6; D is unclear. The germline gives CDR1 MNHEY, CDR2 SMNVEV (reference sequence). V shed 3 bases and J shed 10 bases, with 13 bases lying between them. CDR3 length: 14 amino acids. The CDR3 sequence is CASSFIGSESPLHF. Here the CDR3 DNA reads TGTGCCAGCAGTTTTATCGGTTCCGAATCACCCCTCCACTTT.

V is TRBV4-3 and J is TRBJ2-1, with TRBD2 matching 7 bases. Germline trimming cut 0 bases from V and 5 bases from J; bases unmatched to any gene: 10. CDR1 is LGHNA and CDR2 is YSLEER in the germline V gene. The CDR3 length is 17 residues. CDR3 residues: CASSQEIGVGGHNEQFF. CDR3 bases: TGCGCCAGCAGCCAAGAGATCGGGGTGGGAGGGCACAATGAGCAGTTCTTC.

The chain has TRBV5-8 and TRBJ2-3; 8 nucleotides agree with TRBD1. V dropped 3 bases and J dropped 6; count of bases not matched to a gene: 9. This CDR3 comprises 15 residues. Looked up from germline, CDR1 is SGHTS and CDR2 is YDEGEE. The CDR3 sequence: CASSSGGGFMDTQYF. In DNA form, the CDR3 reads TGTGCCAGCAGCTCAGGGGGCGGCTTCATGGATACGCAGTATTTT.

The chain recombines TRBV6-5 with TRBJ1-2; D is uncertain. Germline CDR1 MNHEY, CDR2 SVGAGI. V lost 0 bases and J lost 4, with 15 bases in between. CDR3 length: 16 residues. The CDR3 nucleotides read TGTGCCAGCAGTTACTCGAGAGGGTATGTCATCTATGGCTACACCTTC. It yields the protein CASSYSRGYVIYGYTF.

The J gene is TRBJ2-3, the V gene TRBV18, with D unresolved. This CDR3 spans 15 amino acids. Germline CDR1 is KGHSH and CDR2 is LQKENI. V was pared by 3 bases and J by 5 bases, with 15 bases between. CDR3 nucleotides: TGTGCCAGCTCACCGTCAGTCGGCGCAAGAGATACGCAGTATTTT. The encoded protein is CASSPSVGARDTQYF.

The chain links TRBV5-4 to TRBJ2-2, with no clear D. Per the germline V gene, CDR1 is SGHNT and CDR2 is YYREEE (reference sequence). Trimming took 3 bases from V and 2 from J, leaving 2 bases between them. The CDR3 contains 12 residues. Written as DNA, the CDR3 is TGTGCCAGCAGCTCAAACACCGGGGAGCTGTTTTTT. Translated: CASSSNTGELFF.

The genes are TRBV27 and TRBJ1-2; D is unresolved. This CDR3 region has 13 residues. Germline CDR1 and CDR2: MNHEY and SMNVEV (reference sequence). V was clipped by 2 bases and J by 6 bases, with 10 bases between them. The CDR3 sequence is CASSLEGWDGYTF. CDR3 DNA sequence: TGTGCCAGCAGTTTAGAAGGGTGGGATGGCTACACCTTC.

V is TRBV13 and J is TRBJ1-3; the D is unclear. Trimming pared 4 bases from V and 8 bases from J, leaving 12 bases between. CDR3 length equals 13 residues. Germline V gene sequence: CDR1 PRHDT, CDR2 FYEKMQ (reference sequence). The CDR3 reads CASSSQEVDTIYF. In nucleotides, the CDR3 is TGTGCCAGCAGCTCCCAGGAGGTGGACACCATATATTTT.

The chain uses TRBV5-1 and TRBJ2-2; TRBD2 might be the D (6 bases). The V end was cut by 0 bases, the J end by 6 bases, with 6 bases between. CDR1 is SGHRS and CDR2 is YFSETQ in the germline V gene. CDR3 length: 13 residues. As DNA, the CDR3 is TGCGCCAGCAGCTTGGGACTAGCCGGGGAGCTGTTTTTT. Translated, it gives CASSLGLAGELFF.

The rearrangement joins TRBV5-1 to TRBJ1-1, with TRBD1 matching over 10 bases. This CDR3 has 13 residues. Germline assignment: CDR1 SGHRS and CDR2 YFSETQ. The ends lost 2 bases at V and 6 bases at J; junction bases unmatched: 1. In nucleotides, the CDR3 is TGCGCCAGCAGCTTAGGACAGGGGGCTGAAGCTTTCTTT. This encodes CASSLGQGAEAFF.

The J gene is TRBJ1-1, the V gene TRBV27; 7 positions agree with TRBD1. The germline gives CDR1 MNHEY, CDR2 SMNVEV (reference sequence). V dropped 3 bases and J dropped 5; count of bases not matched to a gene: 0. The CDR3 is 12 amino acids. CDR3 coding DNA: TGTGCCAGCAGTTTCAGGGGGACTGAAGCTTTCTTT. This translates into CASSFRGTEAFF.

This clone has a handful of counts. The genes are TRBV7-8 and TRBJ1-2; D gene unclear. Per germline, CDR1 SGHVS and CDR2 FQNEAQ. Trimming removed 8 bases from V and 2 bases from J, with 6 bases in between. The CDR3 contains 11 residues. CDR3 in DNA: TGTGCCAGCGGCGTGAACTATGGCTACACCTTC. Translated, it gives CASGVNYGYTF.

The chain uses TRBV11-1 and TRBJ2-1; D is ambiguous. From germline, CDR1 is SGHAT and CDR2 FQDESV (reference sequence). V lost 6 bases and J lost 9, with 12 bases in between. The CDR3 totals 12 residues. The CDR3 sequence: CASRGSDREQFF. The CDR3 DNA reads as TGTGCCAGCAGGGGAAGCGATCGTGAGCAGTTCTTC.

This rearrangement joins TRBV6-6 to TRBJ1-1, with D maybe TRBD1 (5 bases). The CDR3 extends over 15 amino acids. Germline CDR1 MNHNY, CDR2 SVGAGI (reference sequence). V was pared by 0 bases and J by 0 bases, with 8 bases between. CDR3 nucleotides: TGTGCCAGCAGTTACTCGTGGGACGTGAACACTGAAGCTTTCTTT. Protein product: CASSYSWDVNTEAFF.

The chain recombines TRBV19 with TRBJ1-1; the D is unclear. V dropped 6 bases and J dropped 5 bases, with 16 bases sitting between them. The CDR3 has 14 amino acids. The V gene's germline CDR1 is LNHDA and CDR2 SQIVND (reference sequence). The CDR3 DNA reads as TGTGCCAGTAGCCCCCAAGGAGGGTGGACTGAAGCTTTCTTT. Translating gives CASSPQGGWTEAFF. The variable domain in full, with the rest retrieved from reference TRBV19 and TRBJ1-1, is DGGITQSPKYLFRKEGQNVTLSCEQNLNHDAMYWYRQDPGQGLRLIYYSQIVNDFQKGDIAEGYSVSREKKESFPLTVTSAQKNPTAFYLCASSPQGGWTEAFFGQGTRLTVV.

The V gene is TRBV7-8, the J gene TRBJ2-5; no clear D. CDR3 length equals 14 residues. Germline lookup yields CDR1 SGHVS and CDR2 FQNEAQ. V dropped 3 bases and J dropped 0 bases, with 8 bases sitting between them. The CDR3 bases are TGTGCCAGCAGCTTCCCTCGGTACCAAGAGACCCAGTACTTC. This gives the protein CASSFPRYQETQYF.

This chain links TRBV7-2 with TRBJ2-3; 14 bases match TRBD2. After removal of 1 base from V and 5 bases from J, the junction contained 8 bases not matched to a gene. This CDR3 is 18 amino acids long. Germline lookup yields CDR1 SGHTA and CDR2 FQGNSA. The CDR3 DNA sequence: TGTGCCAGCAGCTTAGTCTTGGTGGGACTAGCGGGGGTAGATACGCAGTATTTT. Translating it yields CASSLVLVGLAGVDTQYF.

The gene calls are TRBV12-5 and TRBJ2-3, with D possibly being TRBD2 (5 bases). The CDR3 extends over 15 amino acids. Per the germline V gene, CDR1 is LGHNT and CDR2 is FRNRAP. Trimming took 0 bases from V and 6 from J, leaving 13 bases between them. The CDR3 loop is CASGLVGRPTDTQYF. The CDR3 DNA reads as TGTGCTAGTGGTTTGGTAGGGAGACCCACTGATACGCAGTATTTT.

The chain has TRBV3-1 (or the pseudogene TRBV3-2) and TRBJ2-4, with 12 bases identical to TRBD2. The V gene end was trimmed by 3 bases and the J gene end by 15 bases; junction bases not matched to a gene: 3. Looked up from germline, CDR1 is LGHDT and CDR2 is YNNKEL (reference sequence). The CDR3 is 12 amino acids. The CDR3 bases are TGTGCCAGCAGCCAGGGACTAGCGGGCGTGTACTTC. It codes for CASSQGLAGVYF.